The present T cell receptor (beta chain) was sequenced within a study of regulatory T cells in long-lasting Graves disease (dated by TCRdb to the early 2020s). At the level of the whole study: Newly diagnosed Graves' disease patients had taken antithyroid drugs for less than 3 months. Patients with persistent Graves' disease were compared with patients with newly diagnosed Graves' disease using TCR sequencing and RNA sequencing of peripheral blood. A total of roughly 35 samples were covered by TCR sequencing, comprising around 13 persistent and 20 newly diagnosed Graves' disease patients. The study was registered as a clinical trial and conducted in China.

Broader findings and caveats from the paper: Only peripheral blood was studied, because thyroid tissue, the primary lesion, was inaccessible. TRBV28, TRBJ1-2 and TRBJ2-5 were preferentially used in persistent disease, while TRBV20-1 and TRBJ2-1 were favored in newly diagnosed disease. The small sample size was acknowledged by the authors as a limitation that may reduce accuracy. Lower TCR Shannon entropy and fewer highly expanded clones were observed in persistent Graves' disease patients than in newly diagnosed patients, which suggested clonal expansion. Sequencing and analysis were restricted to the TCR beta chain. More public clonotypes were shared among persistent patients (roughly 2,700) than among newly diagnosed patients (roughly 960).

Looking up the germline V gene (reference sequence) yields CDR1 MNHEY and CDR2 SMNVEV. The V and J ends are trimmed by 6 bases and 1 base, leaving 11 bases between them. The CDR3 covers 14 residues, taking in both the cysteine and the phenylalanine. Of the read, only the CDR3 DNA is kept; its 42 bases are in frame from base 1. This clonotype was recorded at least ten times. Its target antigen remains unknown. No base quality information exists; no much larger clone differs at one position. The time point label corresponds to: newly diagnosed GD, antithyroid drugs for less than 3 months. RNA was extracted from PBMCs in TRIzol for both TCR sequencing and RNA sequencing. The diagnosis of Graves' disease followed American Thyroid Association guidelines. Recruitment of patients was carried out at an endocrinology department in Xi'an, China. Each patient gave about 10 milliliters of peripheral blood, collected in an EDTA anticoagulant tube. Ficoll Paque Plus density gradient separation was used to isolate PBMCs, and no additional T cell sorting was done. RNA quality was checked with an Agilent 2100 Bioanalyzer and agarose gel, and concentration with a NanoDrop 2000.

The library was prepared using multiplex PCR. Instrument on record: Illumina HiSeq 4000. iRepertoire HTBI primers and Arm-PCR amplification of CDR3 regions were used to construct TCR beta libraries. PCR products were gel purified before sequencing. The study's processing was this. Gene usage analysis of CDR3 amino acid clonotypes used the 62 TRBV and more than 13 TRBJ segments found across samples. COPE and FqMerger were used to merge the filtered high-quality paired reads into contigs. BLAST was used to align contigs to IMGT TRBV, TRBD and TRBJ reference genes, and CDR3 was defined according to IMGT. Any clonotype with a frequency above 0.1% was classified as a highly expanded clone. Repertoire diversity was measured by Shannon entropy, and V-J evenness by the Gini coefficient. Public clonotypes were defined as clonotypes shared by more than one individual. The public reads were reprocessed in TCRdb via fastp at Q25 and MiXCR, keeping in-frame beta chains. Rows with one shared CDR3 protein collapse into an entry with the most common genes and DNA. Clone size and V and J calls follow TCRdb, not the original study. The sample table contains about 420,000 distinct CDR3 sequences; only one count was recorded for 16% of them. The ten largest clones add up to about 25% of the sample.

These data also featured in a second study, about T cells in Graves' hyperthyroidism and ophthalmopathy. According to the second study: Stable Graves' hyperthyroidism was defined as the absence of progression to ophthalmopathy over 18 months of follow-up. Hyperthyroidism patients were newly diagnosed, with disease duration under 2 months, and aged 18 to 65 years. Patients with uncontrolled infections, other autoimmune diseases, pregnancy or lactation were excluded. Clinical symptoms, serum thyroxine and TRAb, thyroid ultrasound, and orbital computed tomography formed the basis for the diagnoses. A first-round RT-PCR of the TCR CDR3 used the HTBI primer set with the Qiagen OneStep RT-PCR kit. Most expanded thyroid clonotypes (frequency above 0.001) were also detected in blood, a finding suggesting that blood repertoires may reflect thyroid immune responses. Ophthalmopathy was separated from stable hyperthyroidism by a 13 V-J signature model, with 85% to 90% sensitivity and about 81% specificity obtained in cross-validation and 80%/75% obtained in testing. In validation, progression to ophthalmopathy was predicted by the model with 55% to 71% sensitivity and about 72% specificity, a median of roughly six months before onset. TCR V-J signatures able to tell the groups apart were searched for in a discovery cohort of 90 to 100 patients, of whom under 45 had Graves' ophthalmopathy and around 57 had stable Graves' hyperthyroidism. Prospective prediction of ophthalmopathy was tested in an independent validation cohort of approximately 19 hyperthyroidism patients and 17 patients who later progressed to ophthalmopathy. The roughly 91 discovery patients were randomly divided into training and test sets at a 7:3 ratio. Thyroid tissue and blood T-cell repertoires from about six Graves' hyperthyroidism patients were also compared in the study. Once sampling was done, hyperthyroidism patients were given methimazole at a starting dose of 30 mg daily, whereas ophthalmopathy patients were given high-dose intravenous methylprednisolone. Libraries were constructed in a second round of multiplex PCR, after which size selection and purification were carried out. Libraries were sequenced paired-end with 100 bp reads on an Illumina HiSeq2000. SOAPnuke was used to process the raw data, removing reads that contained adapters or uncalled bases, had a mean Phred below 15, or lacked an exact match to the constant primer or identifier. High-quality paired reads were merged using COPE v1.2.5, and each unique nucleotide sequence was defined as a clonotype. MiTCR v1.1 was used to align clonotypes to the IMGT TRBV, TRBD and TRBJ reference segments. Analysis was restricted to V-J combinations with a frequency above 0.0001, which covered over 98% of repertoires. A TCS score was defined as the ratio between F50 (clonal expansion) and ExV (chaos), using BLOSUM62-based TCRdist between CDR3 peptides within each V-J. Welch's t-statistics and random forest reduced several hundred V-J features to 13, which were used in a naive Bayes classifier (R e1071). Sample size was not statistically predetermined, and blinding of investigators to group allocation was not performed. The paper reports TCR Vbeta CDR3 sequencing of fewer than 150 peripheral blood samples: 40 or so ophthalmopathy, roughly 80 hyperthyroidism and approximately 17 progressor patients.

Sequencing was performed on peripheral blood mononuclear cells (PBMCs), taken at new diagnosis, from a patient treated with antithyroid drugs. The sequence joins TRBV27 to TRBJ2-3, with no confidently assigned D gene. The receptor was derived from a woman between 18 and 29 years old with Graves disease. Donor details come from another sample of the same person, matched by shared clones. The CDR3 protein sequence reads: CASSLLDGTDTQYF. The bases read TGTGCCAGCAGCCTCCTAGATGGCACAGATACGCAGTATTTT.